These 8 T cell receptor beta chains share one sample of origin, sequenced in a study of blood T cell repertoires in COVID-19. Clones were read by immunoSEQ multiplex PCR, and TCRdb kept only the in-frame ones, dropping some. This sample has more than 50,000 clones; 90% occur once, and the top ten carry approximately 14%. The sequencing sample was made of peripheral blood. All receptors derive from a human donor with active COVID-19. The donor label of this sample is uncertain.

The rearrangement joins TRBV18 to TRBJ1-5, with 10 bases fitting TRBD1. The CDR3 covers 14 residues. Germline V gives CDR1 KGHSH, CDR2 LQKENI. Trimming removed 3 bases from V and 8 bases from J; junction bases left unmatched: 4. CDR3: CASSPGTGDEPQHF. CDR3 in DNA: TGTGCCAGCTCACCTGGGACAGGGGACGAGCCCCAGCATTTT.

This sequence joins TRBV5-1 and TRBJ2-5; TRBD1 might be the D (6 bases). The ends were cut back, 7 bases at V and 2 bases at J, with 12 bases in the middle. CDR1 and CDR2 (germline): SGHRS, YFSETQ. This CDR3 has 13 amino acids. CDR3 bases: TGCGCCAGCTGTAACCAGGGGCAAGAGACCCAGTACTTC. Amino acids: CASCNQGQETQYF.

The genes are TRBV4-3 and TRBJ2-3, with TRBD2 matching over 11 bases. CDR1 and CDR2 from the germline V gene are LGHNA and YSLEER. There are 16 residues in the CDR3. Trimming cost V 4 bases and J 6 bases; bases outside gene matches: 9. CDR3 region: CASSPRASGGKDTQYF. The CDR3 DNA sequence: TGCGCCAGCAGCCCTAGGGCTAGCGGGGGGAAGGATACGCAGTATTTT.

CDR3 residues: CASSPGTGVNEQFF. CDR3 coding DNA: TGTGCCAGCAGCCCCGGGACAGGGGTAAATGAGCAGTTCTTC. This chain uses TRBV11-2 with TRBJ2-1; 10 bases are a match to TRBD1. J lost 7 bases, V lost 5 bases, and 5 bases had no gene match. CDR3 length: 14 amino acids. From germline, CDR1 is SGHAT and CDR2 FQNNGV.

The chain is built from TRBV5-4 and TRBJ1-1; D gene unclear. The CDR3 covers 15 residues. Trimming shortened V by 0 bases and J by 1 base, and 10 bases separated the two germline ends. From germline, CDR1 is SGHNT and CDR2 YYREEE (reference sequence). CDR3 protein: CASSLAPTTNTEAFF. The CDR3 DNA reads TGTGCCAGCAGCTTGGCCCCCACTACGAACACTGAAGCTTTCTTT.

The chain carries TRBV24-1 and TRBJ2-1, with 10 bases that match TRBD2. V shed 2 bases and J 4 bases; nucleotides not matched to a gene: 16. The CDR3 covers 20 residues. From germline, CDR1 is KGHDR and CDR2 SFDVKD. CDR3 nucleotide sequence: TGTGCCACCAGTGATTCGGTAGCCCTTCGGAGCGGGAGGGATTACAATGAGCAGTTCTTC. Translation gives CATSDSVALRSGRDYNEQFF.

The V gene is TRBV18, the J gene TRBJ2-1; 9 nucleotides match TRBD2. Germline V gene lookup returns CDR1 KGHSH and CDR2 LQKENI. Trimming removed 6 bases from V and 5 bases from J; junction bases left unmatched: 5. CDR3 size: 14 residues. The CDR3 spells CASSLSGGNNEQFF. CDR3 coding DNA: TGTGCCAGCTCCCTTAGCGGGGGCAACAATGAGCAGTTCTTC.

The genes are TRBV2 and TRBJ2-6, with a possible D match to TRBD1 (5 bases). Germline CDR1 SNHLY, CDR2 FYNNEI. V gave up 9 bases and J gave up 1 base, with 7 bases separating them. This CDR3 region has 13 residues. The CDR3 spells CARTDSGANVLTF. CDR3 nucleotide sequence: TGTGCCAGGACAGATTCTGGGGCCAACGTCCTGACTTTC.